The 7 T cell receptor beta chains reported below all come from one sample, sequenced in a study of CD8+ T cells in alopecia areata. Extraction and reverse transcription of RNA yielded cDNA as the sequencing template. Using immunoSEQ multiplex PCR, the repertoire was profiled, and TCRdb retains in-frame clones only, with some absent. The sample has about 150,000 clones; roughly 64% are singletons. The sequenced sample was CD4+ T cells sorted from blood, obtained at week 0. These receptors all come from a human donor with alopecia areata.

The chain has TRBV9 and TRBJ2-5; 7 positions match TRBD2. V dropped 3 bases and J dropped 1; count of bases not matched to a gene: 9. The CDR3 spans 16 residues. Per germline, CDR1 SGDLS and CDR2 YYNGEE. CDR3 protein: CASSGHLAGAQETQYF. CDR3 DNA: TGTGCCAGCAGCGGACATTTAGCGGGTGCCCAAGAGACCCAGTACTTC.

The chain carries TRBV5-1 and TRBJ2-2; the match to TRBD1 covers 8 bases. The germline gives CDR1 SGHRS, CDR2 YFSETQ. Losses at the gene ends were 2 bases for V and 0 bases for J; bases not matched to a gene: 3. The CDR3 consists of 16 residues. CDR3 sequence reads: CASSFAGGSNTGELFF. CDR3 DNA: TGCGCCAGCAGCTTCGCAGGGGGCTCGAACACCGGGGAGCTGTTTTTT.

This clone occurred once. The chain couples TRBV6-5 to TRBJ2-7; 7 bases map to TRBD1. Germline V CDR1 and CDR2: MNHEY, SVGAGI. The CDR3 spans 14 residues. V dropped 5 bases and J dropped 7; count of bases not matched to a gene: 11. The CDR3 reads CASSEGGRLREQYF. DNA of the CDR3: TGTGCCAGCAGTGAAGGGGGCAGATTGAGGGAGCAGTACTTC.

The chain has TRBV30 and TRBJ1-2, with D possibly being TRBD1 (5 bases). Germline CDR1 reads GTSNPN; CDR2 reads SVGIG (reference sequence). The CDR3 runs to 11 residues. CDR3 coding DNA: TGTGGGACGGGCACAGGCGATGGCTACACCTTC. Its translation: CGTGTGDGYTF.

The rearrangement uses TRBV7-3 and TRBJ1-6; 9 bases agree with TRBD1. The CDR3 length is 14 residues. Per germline, CDR1 SGHTA and CDR2 FQGTGA. V lost 3 bases and J lost 6; bases outside the gene matches: 0. CDR3 sequence reads: CASSLDRGNSPLHF. CDR3 DNA sequence: TGTGCCAGCAGCTTGGACAGGGGTAATTCACCCCTCCACTTT.

This chain links TRBV7-4 with TRBJ2-1; D could derive from TRBD1 or TRBD2 (5 bases each). Trimming took 5 bases from V and 4 from J, leaving 30 bases between them. Germline loops: CDR1 SGHVT, CDR2 SQSDAQ. The CDR3 is made up of 20 amino acids. Here the CDR3 reads CASSGRTKGRVSRVYNEQFF. In nucleotides, the CDR3 is TGTGCCAGCAGCGGCCGGACAAAAGGGAGAGTCTCTCGGGTTTACAATGAGCAGTTCTTC.

The chain recombines TRBV4-3 with TRBJ1-6; 9 bases match TRBD1. CDR3 length: 14 amino acids. J gave up 11 bases and V 4 bases, and 6 bases lay outside the gene matches. Per germline, CDR1 LGHNA and CDR2 YSLEER. The CDR3: CASSLQGTGTPLHF. The CDR3 region has the DNA TGCGCCAGCAGCCTCCAGGGGACAGGGACACCCCTCCACTTT.